This T cell receptor beta chain was obtained from a study of control samples from healthy donors and cancer patients (dated by TCRdb to the early 2020s). Reading the germline V gene (reference sequence) gives CDR1 SGHKS and CDR2 YYEKEE. The CDR3 starts with the cysteine, ends with the phenylalanine, and has 16 residues. The entry retains the CDR3 DNA only, 48 bases that are in frame from base 1. Clipping removes 4 bases from V and 4 bases from J, with 11 as the unmatched junction base count. About this clone itself: Its recognized antigen is unknown. No per-base quality is available; no much larger clone lies one base away.

Library creation used the immunoSEQ multiplex PCR assay. TCRdb limited this immuneACCESS table to in-frame rearrangements with V and J called. A share of clones is missing; checked studies link under half to unresolved V genes, and the rest is unexplained. The sample table lists approximately 120,000 clones, over 75% of them with a count of one. The ten most abundant clones make up around 2% of the sample. The sequence derives from a man between 18 and 29 years old in good health. Sequenced sample: blood. The V and J segments used are TRBV5-5 and TRBJ2-5; TRBD1 agrees with 9 junctional bases. In nucleotides, the sequence is TGTGCCAGCAGCCCTCCACCCGGACAGGGGAGAGAGACCCAGTACTTC. It translates as CASSPPPGQGRETQYF.